This T cell receptor beta chain was identified during a study of cytomegalovirus exposure and HLA in healthy donors. The CDR3 is made up of 16 amino acids. The V gene's germline CDR1 is SGHRS and CDR2 YFSETQ. After removal of 0 bases from V and 4 bases from J, the junction contained 4 bases not matched to a gene. The sample holds one count of this clone. Its antigen is currently unknown. Findings and caveats of the study: There were around 160 TCR beta chains listed as cytomegalovirus-associated. In the 95 to 150 validation repertoires, approximately 94% of cluster scores exceeded 0, per a later analysis. Generally TCR sequences proved uncommon, though certain public TCRs appeared in numerous donors.

TCRdb keeps only in-frame clones here, not all; method: immunoSEQ multiplex PCR. The data show roughly 180,000 clones, approximately 86% seen once. V and J are TRBV5-1 and TRBJ2-5, with 12 bases matching TRBD2. Sequencing input: PBMCs. This sequence was found in a man between 25 and 39 years old in good health and CMV-seropositive. DNA of the CDR3: TGCGCCAGCAGCTTGGCTAGCGGGGGGGCGCGAGAGACCCAGTACTTC. Its translation: CASSLASGGARETQYF.